These 8 T cell receptor beta chains originate from one sample sequenced in a study of long-term antiretroviral therapy in people with HIV. Run at survey level, the immunoSEQ assay was version v3.0. Assay used: immunoSEQ multiplex PCR; TCRdb lists only in-frame clones, some missing. The data contain around 26,000 clones, roughly four fifths of them singletons. Sequenced material: unsorted PBMCs, taken 1.1 years before starting antiretroviral therapy. The receptors come from a woman aged 25 to 39 with HIV.

The chain recombines TRBV5-1 with TRBJ2-5, with D perhaps matching TRBD1 (6 bases). The CDR3 spans 15 residues. CDR1 SGHRS and CDR2 YFSETQ come from the germline V gene. Trimming removed 0 bases from V and 3 bases from J, with 12 bases in between. In DNA form, the CDR3 reads TGCGCCAGCAGCTTGGCCCAGGGGATGAAAGAGACCCAGTACTTC. This encodes CASSLAQGMKETQYF.

This sequence joins TRBV27 and TRBJ2-5; possibly TRBD1 for D (5 bases). V was shortened by 3 bases and J by 7 bases, with 18 bases between the two germline ends. The CDR3 has 15 residues. Germline values: CDR1 MNHEY, CDR2 SMNVEV (reference sequence). For the CDR3, the DNA is TGTGCCAGCAGTTTCAGGACACCGCGAAGTGGGACCCAGTACTTC. Translating it yields CASSFRTPRSGTQYF.

The chain links TRBV30 to TRBJ2-7; 7 bases map to TRBD2. The CDR3 totals 15 residues. With V trimmed by 2 bases and J by 6 bases, 13 bases remained unmatched. Germline CDR1 is GTSNPN and CDR2 is SVGIG (reference sequence). The CDR3 protein is CAWSNPGLGGGEQYV. The CDR3 nucleotides read TGTGCCTGGAGTAACCCCGGGCTGGGCGGGGGCGAGCAGTACGTC.

The rearrangement joins TRBV7-9 to TRBJ1-5; no reliable D call. The V gene lost 4 bases and the J gene lost 5 bases, with 24 bases spanning the gap. The CDR3 covers 18 residues. Germline CDR1 reads SEHNR; CDR2 reads FQNEAQ (reference sequence). The CDR3 reads CASSCHRPRLGRHQPQHF. DNA for the CDR3: TGTGCCAGCAGCTGTCACCGGCCCCGGTTGGGAAGGCATCAGCCCCAGCATTTT.

The chain's CDR3 is CASSVSPNQPQHF. In DNA, the CDR3 is TGTGCCAGCTCCGTCAGTCCGAATCAGCCCCAGCATTTT. This sequence joins TRBV5-6 and TRBJ1-5; D remains unclear. V shed 7 bases and J shed 4 bases, with 12 bases lying between them. CDR3 length: 13 amino acids. CDR1 and CDR2 from the germline V gene are SGHDT and YYEEEE.

The rearrangement links TRBV25-1 to TRBJ2-2; D call uncertain. V lost 7 bases and J lost 0, with 9 bases in between. CDR1 is MGHDK and CDR2 is SYGVNS in the germline V gene. The CDR3 loop spans 14 amino acids. This CDR3 reads CASTSDSNTGELFF. CDR3 coding DNA: TGTGCCAGCACATCGGATTCGAACACCGGGGAGCTGTTTTTT.

The gene calls are TRBV7-6 and TRBJ2-5; D is unclear. V was cut by 5 bases and J by 4 bases, with 5 bases left in between. Germline V gene lookup returns CDR1 SGHVS and CDR2 FNYEAQ. CDR3 length: 11 residues. CDR3 protein: CASSPGETQYF. The CDR3 DNA is TGTGCCAGCAGCCCAGGAGAGACCCAGTACTTC.

V usage is TRBV11-2 and J usage is TRBJ2-3; perhaps TRBD1 as D (8 bases). CDR1 SGHAT and CDR2 FQNNGV come from the germline V gene. The CDR3 sequence is 16 residues long. V was cut by 5 bases and J by 0 bases, with 15 bases left in between. The CDR3 sequence is CASSLQGGESTDTQYF. The CDR3 DNA reads TGTGCCAGCAGCCTACAGGGGGGGGAAAGCACAGATACGCAGTATTTT.